One and the same sample provided the 7 T cell receptor beta chains below, sequenced in a study of yellow fever vaccine responses in identical twins. TCRdb called the RT-PCR reads again in MiXCR, with one record for every CDR3 protein. The sample contains about 23,000 distinct CDR3 sequences, around four fifths of which appear only once. The sample consisted of T cells from blood (PBMCs), unsorted or a sorted subset (not recorded which), taken before or after yellow fever vaccination (not recorded which). The receptors here all came from a woman aged 18-29 years who received the yellow fever vaccine.

The V call is TRBV29-1, the J call TRBJ1-1, with D perhaps matching TRBD1 (5 bases). CDR1 SQVTM and CDR2 ANQGSEA come from the germline V gene. The CDR3 extends over 13 amino acids. V was trimmed by 8 bases and J by 1 base, leaving 14 bases between them. CDR3 residues: CSLNRNQNTEAFF. CDR3 sequence (DNA): TGCAGCCTGAACAGGAACCAGAACACTGAAGCTTTCTTT.

The chain is built from TRBV2 and TRBJ1-2; no definite D call. In germline, CDR1 is SNHLY, CDR2 FYNNEI. Trimming removed 2 bases at V and 4 bases at J, with 5 bases between. The CDR3 is 12 residues long. CDR3 in amino acids: CASSEWGYGYTF. The CDR3 nucleotides read TGTGCCAGCAGTGAATGGGGCTATGGCTACACCTTC.

This clonotype appeared once. The V call is TRBV20-1, the J call TRBJ1-1, with a tentative D call TRBD1 (5 bases). Germline V CDR1 and CDR2: DFQATT, SNEGSKA (reference sequence). The length of the CDR3 is 12 residues. Trimming shortened V by 0 bases and J by 5 bases, and 7 bases separated the two germline ends. The CDR3 sequence: CSAREGGTEAFF. For the CDR3, the DNA is TGCAGTGCTAGAGAGGGGGGGACTGAAGCTTTCTTT.

The chain uses TRBV7-6 and TRBJ1-5; the D gene is possibly TRBD1 (6 bases). V was shortened by 3 bases and J by 7 bases, with 10 bases between the two germline ends. This CDR3 spans 13 amino acids. Per the germline V gene, CDR1 is SGHVS and CDR2 is FNYEAQ. The CDR3 sequence is CASSLGGPQPQHF. The CDR3 nucleotides read TGTGCCAGCAGCTTGGGGGGGCCGCAGCCCCAGCATTTT.

Only one count was recorded for this clonotype. This chain joins TRBV20-1 and TRBJ2-4, with D perhaps given as TRBD1 or TRBD2 (5 bases each). The CDR3 totals 13 residues. In germline, CDR1 is DFQATT, CDR2 SNEGSKA (reference sequence). V was trimmed by 5 bases and J by 7 bases, leaving 15 bases between them. The CDR3 DNA sequence: TGCAGTGCTTATCCGGGACCCCAGAACATTCAGTACTTC. Its protein is CSAYPGPQNIQYF.

The V gene is TRBV28, the J gene TRBJ1-1, with unresolved D. The CDR3 contains 13 residues. Germline V gene lookup returns CDR1 MDHEN and CDR2 SYDVKM. The V end was cut by 8 bases, the J end by 5 bases, with 15 bases between. This chain's CDR3 is CASSQVPLTEAFF. CDR3 nucleotides: TGTGCCAGCTCCCAAGTCCCCTTGACTGAAGCTTTCTTT.

V is TRBV10-1 and J is TRBJ1-5, with 11 bases aligning to TRBD1. CDR1 is WNHNN, CDR2 SYGVQD, per germline (reference sequence). Germline trimming cut 4 bases from V and 5 bases from J; bases unmatched to any gene: 4. CDR3 length: 15 residues. This chain's CDR3 is CASSAGTGGHQPQHF. CDR3 coding DNA: TGCGCCAGCAGTGCCGGGACAGGGGGACATCAGCCCCAGCATTTT.